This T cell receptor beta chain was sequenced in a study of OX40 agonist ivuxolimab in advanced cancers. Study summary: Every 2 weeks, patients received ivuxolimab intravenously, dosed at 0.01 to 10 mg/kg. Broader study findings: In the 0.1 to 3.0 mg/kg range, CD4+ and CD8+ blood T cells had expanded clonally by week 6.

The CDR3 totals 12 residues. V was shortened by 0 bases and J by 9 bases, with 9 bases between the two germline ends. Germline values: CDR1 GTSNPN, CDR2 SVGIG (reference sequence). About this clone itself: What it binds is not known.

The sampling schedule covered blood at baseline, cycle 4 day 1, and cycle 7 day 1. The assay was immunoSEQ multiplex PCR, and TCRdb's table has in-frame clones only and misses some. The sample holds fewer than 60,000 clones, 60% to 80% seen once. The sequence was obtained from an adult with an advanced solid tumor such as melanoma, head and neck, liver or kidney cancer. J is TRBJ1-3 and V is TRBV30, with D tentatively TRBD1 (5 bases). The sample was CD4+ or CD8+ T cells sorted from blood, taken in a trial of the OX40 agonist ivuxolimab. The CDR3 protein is CAWSVGGSTIYF. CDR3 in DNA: TGTGCCTGGAGTGTGGGGGGGAGCACCATATATTTT.